The 31 T cell receptor beta chains below were found in one sample sequenced in a study of blood T cell repertoires in COVID-19. Repertoires were generated with immunoSEQ multiplex PCR, while TCRdb's copy carries only in-frame clones and drops some. This table holds tens of thousands of clones, around 80% found once. Source material: peripheral blood. These receptor sequences come from a woman older than 75 with active or convalescent COVID-19.

CDR3 DNA sequence: TGTGCCAGTAGAGGGACTACCCTTTTGGGAGATACGCAGTATTTT. Translated: CASRGTTLLGDTQYF. V is TRBV19 and J is TRBJ2-3, with 7 nucleotides matching TRBD2. The V segment lost 6 bases and the J segment 5 bases; nucleotides outside the gene matches: 11. CDR1 and CDR2 from the germline V gene are LNHDA and SQIVND (reference sequence). CDR3 size: 15 residues.

The rearrangement links TRBV10-3 to TRBJ2-3, with 12 bases identical to TRBD2. CDR1 is ENHRY, CDR2 SYGVKD, per germline. The CDR3 is 20 residues long. Unmatched junction bases numbered 23, after V lost 4 bases and J lost 9 bases. The CDR3 bases are TGTGCCATCAGTGTGGAATATTCAGGGGTCACGACTAGCGGGGGCGGGACGCAGTATTTT. Translation: CAISVEYSGVTTSGGGTQYF.

This clone was detected a few times. This chain uses TRBV5-5 with TRBJ2-5, with D perhaps matching TRBD1 (6 bases). The CDR3 is made up of 13 amino acids. Per germline, CDR1 SGHKS and CDR2 YYEKEE (reference sequence). V was trimmed by 4 bases and J by 7 bases, leaving 14 bases between them. CDR3: CASSHRESPTQYF. CDR3 DNA: TGTGCCAGCAGCCACAGGGAAAGCCCGACCCAGTACTTC. Combining the CDR3 with reference TRBV5-5 and TRBJ2-5 gives the whole variable domain DAGVTQSPTHLIKTRGQQVTLRCSPISGHKSVSWYQQVLGQGPQFIFQYYEKEERGRGNFPDRFSARQFPNYSSELNVNALLLGDSALYLCASSHRESPTQYFGPGTRLLVL.

Regarding this clone: The sample has other DNA sequences that encode this CDR3 too. The chain joins TRBV12-3 or TRBV12-4 to TRBJ2-2; D is possibly TRBD2 (5 bases). The CDR3 covers 13 residues. The germline V and J ends were trimmed by 6 bases and 5 bases, with 10 bases remaining between them. The CDR3: CASSLRETGELFF. CDR3 bases: TGTGCCAGCAGCCTTCGGGAAACCGGGGAGCTGTTTTTT.

This chain connects TRBV6-6 to TRBJ1-2; 9 bases are a match to TRBD1. With V trimmed by 0 bases and J by 7 bases, 9 bases remained unmatched. Per the germline V gene, CDR1 is MNHNY and CDR2 is SVGAGI (reference sequence). CDR3 length: 16 amino acids. CDR3 sequence (DNA): TGTGCCAGCAGTTACTCCGAAAGTGACAGGGGGTCTGGCTACACCTTC. Its translation is CASSYSESDRGSGYTF.

This chain uses TRBV28 with TRBJ1-1; the match to TRBD1 covers 10 bases. CDR1 and CDR2 from the germline V gene are MDHEN and SYDVKM. Germline trimming cut 4 bases from V and 4 bases from J; bases unmatched to any gene: 3. The length of the CDR3 is 14 residues. Here the CDR3 reads CASSYGTGVTEAFF. CDR3 bases: TGTGCCAGCAGTTACGGGACAGGGGTCACTGAAGCTTTCTTT.

The V and J genes are TRBV6-4 and TRBJ2-1; 9 bases match TRBD2. The trim removed 4 bases at V and 1 base at J, leaving 5 bases unmatched. Germline CDR1 and CDR2: MRHNA and SNTAGT. This CDR3 region has 16 residues. This chain's CDR3 is CASSVSAGGSYNEQFF. The CDR3 bases are TGTGCCAGCAGTGTGTCAGCGGGAGGATCCTACAATGAGCAGTTCTTC.

The CDR3 loop reads CASSSPGGPNYGYTF. The CDR3 coding sequence is TGTGCCAGCAGTTCCCCCGGGGGACCCAACTATGGCTACACCTTC. V usage is TRBV28 and J usage is TRBJ1-2; maybe TRBD1 (5 bases). The CDR3 is 15 residues long. The germline V and J ends were trimmed by 4 bases and 2 bases, with 14 bases remaining between them. Germline loops: CDR1 MDHEN, CDR2 SYDVKM.

The chain carries TRBV5-1 and TRBJ1-4; D is possibly TRBD1 (6 bases). The germline CDR1 and CDR2 sequences are SGHRS and YFSETQ. V was pared by 3 bases and J by 7 bases, with 13 bases between. The CDR3 runs to 14 residues. The CDR3, as DNA: TGCGCCAGCAGCTCCGGGGGGGGCGGTGAAAAACTGTTTTTT. Encoded protein: CASSSGGGGEKLFF.

The CDR3 DNA sequence: TGTGCCAGCACCGACGCTAGCGGTGGGAATGAGCAGTTCTTC. It specifies CASTDASGGNEQFF. V and J are TRBV5-4 and TRBJ2-1, with 7 positions matching TRBD2. V was clipped by 6 bases and J by 7 bases; unmatched bases: 10. Germline assignment: CDR1 SGHNT and CDR2 YYREEE (reference sequence). The CDR3 consists of 14 residues. Full variable domain (remainder filled in from reference TRBV5-4 and TRBJ2-1): ETGVTQSPTHLIKTRGQQVTLRCSSQSGHNTVSWYQQALGQGPQFIFQYYREEENGRGNFPPRFSGLQFPNYSSELNVNALELDDSALYLCASTDASGGNEQFFGPGTRLTVL.

The CDR3 bases are TGTGCCAGCAGCCCGTGGGGGAGGACTGAAGCTTTCTTT. It yields the protein CASSPWGRTEAFF. The genes are TRBV3-1 (or the pseudogene TRBV3-2) and TRBJ1-1, with D tentatively TRBD1 (5 bases). Germline V gene sequence: CDR1 LGHDT, CDR2 YNNKEL (reference sequence). V was cut by 4 bases and J by 5 bases, with 11 bases left in between. The CDR3 is 13 residues long.

This clone occurred a few times. The chain carries TRBV6-5 and TRBJ1-1; TRBD1 might be the D (6 bases). The V and J ends lost 4 bases and 0 bases respectively, with 12 bases between them. This CDR3 has 15 amino acids. Germline V gene lookup returns CDR1 MNHEY and CDR2 SVGAGI. The CDR3 bases are TGTGCCAGCAGTTCCCAGGGGATGATGAACACTGAAGCTTTCTTT. Encoded protein: CASSSQGMMNTEAFF.

The rearrangement joins TRBV19 to TRBJ1-1; 9 nucleotides match TRBD1. CDR3 length equals 14 residues. The germline gives CDR1 LNHDA, CDR2 SQIVND (reference sequence). V was pared by 5 bases and J by 1 base, with 2 bases of the junction left unmatched. CDR3 residues: CASSVQGANTEAFF. CDR3 DNA sequence: TGTGCCAGTAGTGTACAGGGGGCGAACACTGAAGCTTTCTTT.

CDR3 DNA: TGTGCCAGCAGCCAGACAGGGGTCTCCTACGAGCAGTACTTC. Its translation is CASSQTGVSYEQYF. The chain combines TRBV2 with TRBJ2-7; TRBD1 matches at 8 bases. The CDR3 is made up of 14 amino acids. V shed 6 bases, J shed 0 bases, and the junction held 4 bases outside the gene matches. Germline V gives CDR1 SNHLY, CDR2 FYNNEI.

The chain carries TRBV7-9 and TRBJ2-1; D remains unclear. The germline V gene encodes CDR1 SEHNR and CDR2 FQNEAQ (reference sequence). Trimming left V 5 bases short and J 0 bases short, with 14 bases between. The CDR3 is 16 amino acids. DNA for the CDR3: TGTGCCAGCAGCCCCGGGTTGGGTTACTCCTACAATGAGCAGTTCTTC. Protein product: CASSPGLGYSYNEQFF.

The rearrangement uses TRBV5-8 and TRBJ2-7; 9 bases are a match to TRBD1. From germline, CDR1 is SGHTS and CDR2 YDEGEE. The CDR3 loop spans 15 amino acids. The J segment lost 2 bases and the V segment lost 1 base, leaving 4 bases of the junction unmatched. CDR3 DNA sequence: TGTGCCAGCAGCTTGATTGGGACAGGGACCTACGAGCAGTACTTC. Protein sequence: CASSLIGTGTYEQYF.

This clone occurred a few times. The rearrangement uses TRBV19 and TRBJ1-1; D is undetermined. The CDR3 runs to 15 residues. The V and J ends lost 8 bases and 8 bases respectively, with 24 bases between them. Germline loops: CDR1 LNHDA, CDR2 SQIVND (reference sequence). The chain's CDR3 is CASSPLTEVWAEAFF. CDR3 DNA sequence: TGTGCCAGTTCACCGCTGACCGAAGTGTGGGCCGAAGCTTTCTTT.

V usage is TRBV3-1 (or the pseudogene TRBV3-2) and J usage is TRBJ1-2; TRBD1 aligns across 9 bases. V lost 0 bases and J lost 14; bases outside the gene matches: 7. Germline values: CDR1 LGHDT, CDR2 YNNKEL (reference sequence). This CDR3 has 13 amino acids. CDR3: CASSQEPGQGLTF. The CDR3 DNA is TGTGCCAGCAGCCAAGAACCGGGACAGGGACTTACCTTC.

V and J are TRBV9 and TRBJ2-3, with 9 bases that match TRBD2. The CDR3 covers 19 residues. Germline values: CDR1 SGDLS, CDR2 YYNGEE. The trim removed 0 bases at V and 0 bases at J, leaving 11 bases unmatched. The CDR3 here is CASSVGLSGGRYSTDTQYF. For the CDR3, the DNA is TGTGCCAGCAGCGTAGGTCTTAGCGGGGGCCGTTATAGCACAGATACGCAGTATTTT.

The V call is TRBV7-2, the J call TRBJ2-5; the match to TRBD2 covers 8 bases. J was trimmed by 2 bases and V by 0 bases; bases with no gene match: 5. CDR3 size: 16 residues. Germline values: CDR1 SGHTA, CDR2 FQGNSA. The CDR3 protein is CASSLAVTSGQETQYF. CDR3 sequence (DNA): TGTGCCAGCAGCTTAGCGGTCACTAGCGGACAAGAGACCCAGTACTTC.

This clone was seen only once. The chain links TRBV18 to TRBJ1-1; TRBD1 aligns across 10 bases. CDR1 and CDR2 (germline): KGHSH, LQKENI. There are 14 residues in the CDR3. J gave up 8 bases and V 2 bases, and 5 bases lay outside the gene matches. This CDR3 reads CASSPGTGVGEAFF. The DNA of the CDR3 is TGTGCCAGCTCACCAGGGACAGGGGTTGGGGAAGCTTTCTTT.

This sequence joins TRBV5-5 and TRBJ1-2, with D tentatively TRBD1 (6 bases). The CDR3 spans 12 residues. V lost 4 bases and J lost 6, with 10 bases in between. Germline CDR1 is SGHKS and CDR2 is YYEKEE (reference sequence). In nucleotides, the CDR3 is TGTGCCAGCAGCCCGCAGGGGAATGGCTACACCTTC. Translating it yields CASSPQGNGYTF.

The chain carries TRBV5-1 and TRBJ2-3; TRBD2 aligns across 10 bases. This CDR3 is built from 17 residues. Germline-derived CDR1 and CDR2 are SGHRS and YFSETQ. V lost 0 bases, J lost 5 bases, and 9 bases stayed unmatched. As DNA, the CDR3 is TGCGCCAGCAGCTTGGTCGTAGCTAGCGGGGGACTAGATACGCAGTATTTT. As protein: CASSLVVASGGLDTQYF.

J is TRBJ2-7 and V is TRBV6-5, with D tentatively TRBD1 (6 bases). CDR3 size: 14 residues. Germline V gene sequence: CDR1 MNHEY, CDR2 SVGAGI. Trimming shortened V by 6 bases and J by 3 bases, and 15 bases separated the two germline ends. The CDR3 spells CASRRTDRFYEQYF. The CDR3 bases are TGTGCCAGCAGAAGGACAGATCGGTTCTACGAGCAGTACTTC.

The chain recombines TRBV7-2 with TRBJ2-7; D is perhaps TRBD2 (5 bases). Germline V CDR1 and CDR2: SGHTA, FQGNSA. CDR3 size: 15 residues. V was pared by 3 bases and J by 1 base, with 13 bases between. CDR3 sequence reads: CASSFRTHDSYEQYF. As DNA, the CDR3 is TGTGCCAGCAGCTTTCGGACTCACGATTCCTACGAGCAGTACTTC.

This clone was counted once. V gene TRBV28 combines with J gene TRBJ1-1, with TRBD1 matching 8 bases. The CDR3 contains 12 residues. V lost 7 bases, J lost 11 bases, and 9 bases stayed unmatched. From germline, CDR1 is MDHEN and CDR2 SYDVKM. CDR3 sequence: CASIIQGGRAFF. In DNA, the CDR3 is TGTGCCAGCATCATACAGGGGGGACGGGCTTTCTTT.

The V call is TRBV7-2, the J call TRBJ2-5; a weak D match, TRBD2 (5 bases). The CDR3 has 15 residues. Germline CDR1 is SGHTA and CDR2 is FQGNSA. The V end was cut by 0 bases, the J end by 3 bases, with 11 bases between. This CDR3 reads CASSLAAEVKETQYF. In nucleotides, the CDR3 is TGTGCCAGCAGCTTAGCGGCGGAGGTTAAAGAGACCCAGTACTTC.

The rearrangement joins TRBV7-8 to TRBJ2-3; D remains ambiguous. The CDR3 is 14 residues long. Trimming left V 2 bases short and J 5 bases short, with 11 bases between. In germline, CDR1 is SGHVS, CDR2 FQNEAQ. This chain's CDR3 is CASSLPSSGDTQYF. As DNA, the CDR3 is TGTGCCAGCAGCTTACCGAGTTCGGGAGATACGCAGTATTTT.

The chain recombines TRBV7-3 with TRBJ2-1; 14 bases agree with TRBD2. CDR1 is SGHTA and CDR2 is FQGTGA in the germline V gene. Trimming at V came to 5 bases and at J to 6 bases, leaving 3 bases not matched to a gene. CDR3 length: 15 residues. The CDR3: CASSPGLAGGNEQFF. CDR3 sequence (DNA): TGTGCCAGCAGCCCAGGACTAGCGGGGGGCAATGAGCAGTTCTTC.

This clone was seen only once. The chain recombines TRBV4-1 with TRBJ2-1, with 9 nucleotides matching TRBD2. The trim removed 0 bases at V and 3 bases at J, leaving 9 bases unmatched. The CDR3 has 18 residues. Germline V gene data show CDR1 as MGHRA and CDR2 as YSYEKL. CDR3 in DNA: TGCGCCAGCAGCCAAGATCCCCAGCGGGGGGCCTACTACAATGAGCAGTTCTTC. Translation: CASSQDPQRGAYYNEQFF.

This sequence joins TRBV11-2 and TRBJ1-6, with a weak D call TRBD1 (5 bases). The CDR3 length is 14 residues. CDR1 and CDR2 from the germline V gene are SGHAT and FQNNGV. V was shortened by 5 bases and J by 7 bases, with 12 bases between the two germline ends. The chain's CDR3 is CASSPGLLNSPLHF. The DNA of the CDR3 is TGTGCCAGCAGCCCGGGACTACTAAATTCACCCCTCCACTTT.